Listed below are T cell receptor beta chains from one sample, sequenced in a study of human T cells and chemical hapten exposure. TCRdb independently ran MiXCR on the RACE reads; one entry per CDR3 protein. The profile covers some 120,000 distinct CDR3 sequences, with roughly 9.5% appearing a single time and 1.5% to 2% taken by the ten largest. Sample: whole blood. The receptors come from a male donor in good health. Some clones in this sample may be carry-over from other donors' samples. CDR3s include the opening cysteine and the closing phenylalanine or tryptophan. A row's size may be missing; if present it is once, few, many or a size class.

TRBV2	-	TRBJ2-3	CASSKGDSTDTQYF
TRBV5-1	many	TRBJ2-7	CASSLTGSITYEQYF
TRBV4-1	-	TRBJ1-4	CASSQGKGGNEKLFF
TRBV23-1	-	TRBJ2-1	CASSLSGRDNEQFF
TRBV12-3/TRBV12-4	many	TRBJ2-3	CASSLYQRTPDTQYF
TRBV27	-	TRBJ1-3	CASSPDLENTIYF
TRBV29-1	few	TRBJ1-1	CSVEEGLNTEAFF
TRBV12-3/TRBV12-4	-	TRBJ2-1	CASSFGGRPFF
TRBV19	-	TRBJ1-4	CASSIGDVATNEKLFF
TRBV7-9	many	TRBJ1-6	CASSRQGEGNSPLHF
TRBV7-8	few	TRBJ2-1	CASSWGPGSGGSDEQFF
TRBV7-9	-	TRBJ1-3	CASSLTGLFSGNTIYF
TRBV27	few	TRBJ1-2	CASSLAGAPNYGYTF
TRBV20-1	few	TRBJ2-5	CSARTDRQETQYF
TRBV20-1	few	TRBJ1-2	CSARAMGRDGYTF
TRBV20-1	few	TRBJ2-5	CSAHAAAVQETQYF
TRBV12-3/TRBV12-4	-	TRBJ2-7	CASSLGTSNYEQYF
TRBV6-1	many	TRBJ2-3	CASSEYSGGGGTDTQYF
TRBV19	-	TRBJ2-2	CASSIWGASRELFF
TRBV13	few	TRBJ2-7	CASSLGDPQRGYEQYF
TRBV3-1	-	TRBJ2-5	CASSPPGGRQETQYF
TRBV2	many	TRBJ1-6	CASSIKAQSSYNSPLHF
TRBV3-1	-	TRBJ1-2	CASSFFKGSLGYTF
TRBV5-5	few	TRBJ2-7	CASSFRAYEQYF
TRBV7-9	many	TRBJ2-6	CASSATTSGANVLTF
TRBV14	-	TRBJ2-7	CASSQPGRASYEQYF
TRBV5-1	few	TRBJ1-6	CASSLGTWASPLHF